Following are 8 T cell receptor beta chains from one sample sequenced in a study of blood T cell repertoires in COVID-19. TCRdb's table, derived via immunoSEQ multiplex PCR, lists solely in-frame clones and lacks some. This sample carries tens of thousands of clones, roughly 85% of them seen once, and the ten largest clones take about 7.7%. The material sequenced was peripheral blood. Receptors were obtained from a woman aged 45 to 65 with active COVID-19.

The chain uses TRBV29-1 and TRBJ2-1; D not resolved. The CDR3 is made up of 12 amino acids. Germline CDR1 is SQVTM and CDR2 is ANQGSEA. With 6 bases removed from V and 4 bases from J, the gap between germline ends came to 10 bases. This CDR3 reads CSVPPTYNEQFF. CDR3 bases: TGCAGCGTCCCACCCACATACAATGAGCAGTTCTTC.

The CDR3 spells CASSMGTGGSYEQYF. In DNA form, the CDR3 reads TGTGCCAGTAGTATGGGGACAGGGGGTTCCTACGAGCAGTACTTC. The V call is TRBV19, the J call TRBJ2-7, with 11 bases identical to TRBD1. Germline lookup yields CDR1 LNHDA and CDR2 SQIVND (reference sequence). The CDR3 spans 15 residues. V lost 3 bases to trimming and J lost 1 base; unmatched junction nucleotides: 2. Variable domain in full (rest from reference TRBV19 and TRBJ2-7): DGGITQSPKYLFRKEGQNVTLSCEQNLNHDAMYWYRQDPGQGLRLIYYSQIVNDFQKGDIAEGYSVSREKKESFPLTVTSAQKNPTAFYLCASSMGTGGSYEQYFGPGTRLTVT.

The V gene is TRBV4-2, the J gene TRBJ1-5, with D possibly being TRBD1 (5 bases). The CDR3 spans 15 residues. Germline V CDR1 and CDR2: LGHNA, YNFKEQ. V dropped 4 bases and J dropped 6 bases, with 16 bases sitting between them. CDR3 amino acids: CASSPRDRSGQPQHF. CDR3 nucleotides: TGTGCCAGCAGCCCTAGAGACAGATCCGGTCAGCCCCAGCATTTT.

The chain uses TRBV28 and TRBJ1-3; TRBD1 might be the D (6 bases). This CDR3 region has 14 residues. V was cut by 5 bases and J by 5 bases, with 13 bases left in between. Germline V gene sequence: CDR1 MDHEN, CDR2 SYDVKM. CDR3 sequence reads: CASSLDSGRNTIYF. The CDR3 DNA reads TGTGCCAGCAGTCTGGACAGCGGTCGAAACACCATATATTTT.

The chain couples TRBV11-2 to TRBJ2-3; possible D gene TRBD2, 6 bases. Trimming removed 1 base from V and 2 bases from J, with 10 bases in between. Germline CDR1 SGHAT, CDR2 FQNNGV. The CDR3 totals 15 residues. CDR3 protein: CASSLAPLATDTQYF. CDR3 nucleotide sequence: TGTGCCAGCAGCTTAGCCCCACTAGCCACAGATACGCAGTATTTT.

This chain joins TRBV19 and TRBJ2-1; maybe TRBD1 (6 bases). CDR3 length: 15 residues. With 4 bases removed from V and 9 bases from J, the gap between germline ends came to 19 bases. Germline CDR1 and CDR2: LNHDA and SQIVND (reference sequence). The CDR3 protein is CASSTRGGLYGEQFF. The CDR3 bases are TGTGCCAGTAGTACCAGGGGTGGCCTCTACGGTGAGCAGTTCTTC.

CDR3 coding DNA: TGTGCCATCAGAGACAGTTCAGGCAAGCCCCAGCATTTT. Its translation: CAIRDSSGKPQHF. The chain combines TRBV10-3 with TRBJ1-5, with a weak D call TRBD1 (5 bases). The V end was cut by 6 bases, the J end by 8 bases, with 14 bases between. Germline V gene lookup returns CDR1 ENHRY and CDR2 SYGVKD. The CDR3 runs to 13 residues.

The V gene is TRBV7-2, the J gene TRBJ1-1; tentatively, D is TRBD1 (5 bases). The germline V gene encodes CDR1 SGHTA and CDR2 FQGNSA. The CDR3 is 14 amino acids. V was shortened by 4 bases and J by 8 bases, with 17 bases between the two germline ends. The CDR3 DNA reads TGTGCCAGCAGCTACCGGGACTCCTTTGGGGAAGCTTTCTTT. Its translation: CASSYRDSFGEAFF.